This passage covers 21 T cell receptor beta chains from one sample sequenced in a study of T cell repertoires in aging, cancer and after chemotherapy. Amplification of TCR beta used genomic DNA extracted from peripheral blood. Rearranged V-D-J TRB sequences were amplified with a mixed TRB-A/B primer pool. TCRdb recomputed calls from the multiplex PCR reads with MiXCR, one row per CDR3 protein. This sample has around 1,800 distinct CDR3 sequences, with approximately 59% found just once. Material for sequencing was blood. The receptors here all came from a human donor with a blood cancer.

V and J are TRBV27 and TRBJ1-1; D not resolved. The CDR3 spans 15 residues. The germline CDR1 and CDR2 sequences are MNHEY and SMNVEV (reference sequence). V lost 3 bases, J lost 4 bases, and 15 bases lay in between. The CDR3 spells CASSFSWQAGTEAFF. CDR3 in DNA: TGTGCCAGCAGTTTTAGTTGGCAGGCGGGCACTGAAGCTTTCTTT.

The rearrangement links TRBV12-3 or TRBV12-4 to TRBJ1-6, with 9 bases identical to TRBD1. The CDR3 is 14 amino acids. Germline trimming cut 6 bases from V and 9 bases from J; bases unmatched to any gene: 6. As DNA, the CDR3 is TGTGCCAGCAGACCACAGGGGGCTGGTTCACCCCTCCACTTT. Translated, it gives CASRPQGAGSPLHF.

The V call is TRBV30, the J call TRBJ2-3, with a possible D match to TRBD2 (5 bases). Per germline, CDR1 GTSNPN and CDR2 SVGIG (reference sequence). Trimming left V 4 bases short and J 1 base short, with 15 bases between. The CDR3 is made up of 15 amino acids. The CDR3, as DNA: TGTGCCTGGACTATCGGGGATTTAGGCACAGATACGCAGTATTTT. Translating it yields CAWTIGDLGTDTQYF.

There are a few counts of this clonotype. The chain employs TRBV11-1 and TRBJ2-5, with D uncertain. There are 13 residues in the CDR3. With 2 bases removed from V and 0 bases from J, the gap between germline ends came to 4 bases. The germline gives CDR1 SGHAT, CDR2 FQDESV (reference sequence). CDR3 DNA: TGTGCCAGCAGCTTAAGCTACCAAGAGACCCAGTACTTC. It yields the protein CASSLSYQETQYF.

This chain links TRBV5-1 with TRBJ2-1; TRBD1 matches 8 bases. Germline CDR1 reads SGHRS; CDR2 reads YFSETQ. The ends lost 4 bases at V and 3 bases at J; junction bases unmatched: 9. The CDR3 contains 16 residues. The CDR3 DNA is TGCGCCAGCAGCCCCCCCTCCGGGACAGGCTACAATGAGCAGTTCTTC. It is translated as CASSPPSGTGYNEQFF.

Comment on this clonotype: The junction and the germline gene differ at one end; a read error may be behind it. Written as DNA, the CDR3 is TGCGCCAGCAGCTTGATGTCTGATACGCAGTATTTT. It specifies CASSLMSDTQYF. The chain couples TRBV5-4 to TRBJ2-3; D gene ambiguous. Germline assignment: CDR1 SGHNT and CDR2 YYREEE (reference sequence). The CDR3 loop spans 12 amino acids. The whole variable domain, remainder taken from reference TRBV5-4 and TRBJ2-3, is ETGVTQSPTHLIKTRGQQVTLRCSSQSGHNTVSWYQQALGQGPQFIFQYYREEENGRGNFPPRFSGLQFPNYSSELNVNALELDDSALYLCASSLMSDTQYFGPGTRLTVL.

Regarding this clonotype: A junction end diverges from the germline sequence, so it may reflect a read error. The rearrangement joins TRBV12-3 or TRBV12-4 to TRBJ1-5; D ambiguous. The CDR3 loop spans 14 amino acids. The DNA for the CDR3 is TGTGCAAGCAGTCACCGGGATTTCAATCAGCCCCAGCATTTT. Its protein is CASSHRDFNQPQHF.

This chain connects TRBV11-1 to TRBJ2-5, with TRBD2 matching over 9 bases. There are 15 residues in the CDR3. V trimming: 2 bases; J trimming: 5 bases; junction bases outside the gene matches: 6. Germline V lookup: CDR1 SGHAT, CDR2 FQDESV (reference sequence). CDR3 DNA: TGTGCCAGCAGCTTAAGTGGACTAGCGAGGGAGACCCAGTACTTC. It is translated as CASSLSGLARETQYF.

The chain couples TRBV12-3 or TRBV12-4 to TRBJ1-1; D ambiguous. The V end was cut by 4 bases, the J end by 5 bases, with 8 bases between. The CDR3 length is 12 residues. This CDR3 reads CASSSEGTEAFF. The DNA for the CDR3 is TGTGCCAGCAGTTCCGAAGGGACTGAAGCTTTCTTT.

This clonotype has just one count. The rearrangement links TRBV5-4 to TRBJ2-3; D is perhaps TRBD2 (5 bases). Germline V CDR1 and CDR2: SGHNT, YYREEE (reference sequence). The CDR3 runs 14 residues. Between the trimmed V and J ends, which lost 3 bases and 4 bases, there was a span of 12 bases. The CDR3 DNA sequence: TGTGCCAGCAGCTCAACCCGGGATGCAGATACGCAGTATTTT. This sequence encodes CASSSTRDADTQYF.

This chain connects TRBV7-6 to TRBJ2-7, with a weak D call TRBD1 (6 bases). This CDR3 contains 17 residues. V was cut by 4 bases and J by 0 bases, with 19 bases left in between. CDR1 is SGHVS, CDR2 FNYEAQ, per germline. CDR3 DNA: TGTGCCAGCAGCTCTCGGCCCCAGGGGATAGGCTCCTACGAGCAGTACTTC. Translation gives CASSSRPQGIGSYEQYF.

This chain connects TRBV6-2 or TRBV6-3 to TRBJ1-2, with D unclear. This CDR3 contains 13 residues. The germline V and J ends were trimmed by 0 bases and 6 bases, with 8 bases remaining between them. CDR1 MNHEY and CDR2 SVGEGT come from the germline V gene. Here the CDR3 DNA reads TGTGCCAGCAGTTACTCAGGGCCAGATGGCTACACCTTC. It specifies CASSYSGPDGYTF.

The genes are TRBV29-1 and TRBJ2-3; D perhaps matches TRBD2 (6 bases). The CDR3 has 14 residues. CDR1 and CDR2 (germline): SQVTM, ANQGSEA. V lost 1 base and J lost 6, with 14 bases in between. For the CDR3, the DNA is TGCAGCGTTGAAGGTCTAGCGATGAGCGATACGCAGTATTTT. Its protein product is CSVEGLAMSDTQYF.

The chain has TRBV20-1 and TRBJ2-3; the match to TRBD2 covers 12 bases. Germline CDR1 is DFQATT and CDR2 is SNEGSKA (reference sequence). CDR3 length equals 15 residues. J gave up 3 bases and V 6 bases, and 7 bases lay outside the gene matches. CDR3 in DNA: TGCAGTGCATCCGAGACTAGCGGGAGAACAGATACGCAGTATTTT. It yields the protein CSASETSGRTDTQYF.

This clonotype was seen only a few times. CDR3 residues: CASSQVRAGANVLTF. Written as DNA, the CDR3 is TGTGCCAGCAGCCAGGTTAGGGCCGGGGCCAACGTCCTGACTTTC. The chain is built from TRBV7-2 and TRBJ2-6, with no clear D. V lost 5 bases and J lost 4, with 12 bases in between. Germline CDR1 reads SGHTA; CDR2 reads FQGNSA. The CDR3 contains 15 residues.

The chain joins TRBV12-3 or TRBV12-4 to TRBJ2-7, with D perhaps matching TRBD2 (5 bases). The CDR3 is 12 amino acids. V lost 7 bases and J 0 bases, leaving 7 bases between the germline ends. Written as DNA, the CDR3 is TGTGCCAGCAACGGGGACTCCTACGAGCAGTACTTC. This encodes CASNGDSYEQYF.

The rearrangement links TRBV19 to TRBJ1-2; D call uncertain. Per the germline V gene, CDR1 is LNHDA and CDR2 is SQIVND (reference sequence). V was shortened by 11 bases and J by 5 bases, with 9 bases between the two germline ends. The CDR3 consists of 10 residues. The CDR3 spells CARHRYGYTF. As DNA, the CDR3 is TGTGCCCGTCACCGTTATGGCTACACCTTC. Using reference TRBV19 and TRBJ1-2 for the parts outside the CDR3, the full variable domain is DGGITQSPKYLFRKEGQNVTLSCEQNLNHDAMYWYRQDPGQGLRLIYYSQIVNDFQKGDIAEGYSVSREKKESFPLTVTSAQKNPTAFYLCARHRYGYTFGSGTRLTVV.

This clonotype was found a few times. The J gene is TRBJ2-5, the V gene TRBV6-5; 11 nucleotides line up with TRBD2. This CDR3 has 15 amino acids. The J segment lost 2 bases and the V segment lost 7 bases, leaving 6 bases of the junction unmatched. Germline CDR1 MNHEY, CDR2 SVGAGI. The CDR3: CASTPLAGVQETQYF. The CDR3 DNA reads TGTGCCAGCACCCCACTAGCGGGGGTGCAAGAGACCCAGTACTTC.

The V gene is TRBV12-3 or TRBV12-4, the J gene TRBJ1-2; TRBD1 might be the D (6 bases). The CDR3 runs 14 residues. Trimming shortened V by 7 bases and J by 4 bases, and 16 bases separated the two germline ends. CDR3 amino acids: CASTQAGRGYGYTF. DNA for the CDR3: TGTGCCAGCACACAGGCGGGCAGGGGCTATGGCTACACCTTC.

This chain connects TRBV5-6 to TRBJ2-6; 9 bases agree with TRBD1. The CDR3 contains 17 residues. Trimming cost V 4 bases and J 0 bases; bases outside gene matches: 5. Germline V gene data show CDR1 as SGHDT and CDR2 as YYEEEE. The CDR3 loop is CASSRQGVLSGANVLTF. The CDR3 DNA sequence: TGTGCCAGCAGCCGACAGGGGGTTCTCTCTGGGGCCAACGTCCTGACTTTC. Full variable domain (outside the CDR3, taken from reference TRBV5-6 and TRBJ2-6): DAGVTQSPTHLIKTRGQQVTLRCSPKSGHDTVSWYQQALGQGPQFIFQYYEEEERQRGNFPDRFSGHQFPNYSSELNVNALLLGDSALYLCASSRQGVLSGANVLTFGAGSRLTVL.

This chain uses TRBV12-3 or TRBV12-4 with TRBJ2-2; weak D call: TRBD2 (5 bases). Trimming took 5 bases from V and 0 from J, leaving 10 bases between them. The CDR3 is 15 amino acids. The CDR3 nucleotides read TGTGCCAGCAGTCGTCGGGGAGCGAACACCGGGGAGCTGTTTTTT. This gives the protein CASSRRGANTGELFF.